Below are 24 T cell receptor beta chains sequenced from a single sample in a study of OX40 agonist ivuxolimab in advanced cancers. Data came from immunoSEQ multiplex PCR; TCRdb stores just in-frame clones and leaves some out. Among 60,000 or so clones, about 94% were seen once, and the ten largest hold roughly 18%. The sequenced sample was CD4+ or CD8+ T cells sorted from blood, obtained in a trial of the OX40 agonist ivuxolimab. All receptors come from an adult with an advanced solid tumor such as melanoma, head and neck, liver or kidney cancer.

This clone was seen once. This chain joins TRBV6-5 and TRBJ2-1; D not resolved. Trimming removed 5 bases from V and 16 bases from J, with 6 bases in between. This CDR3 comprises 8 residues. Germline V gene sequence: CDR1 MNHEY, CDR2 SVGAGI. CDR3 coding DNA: TGTGCCAGCAGTCCCTACTTCTTC. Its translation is CASSPYFF.

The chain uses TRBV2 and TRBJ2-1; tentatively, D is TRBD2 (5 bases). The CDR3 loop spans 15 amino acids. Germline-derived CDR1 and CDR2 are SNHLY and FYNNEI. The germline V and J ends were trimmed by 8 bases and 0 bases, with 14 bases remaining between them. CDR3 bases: TGTGCCAGCGTGGACTTAGCCAGCTCCTACAATGAGCAGTTCTTC. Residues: CASVDLASSYNEQFF. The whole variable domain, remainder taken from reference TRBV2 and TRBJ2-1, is EPEVTQTPSHQVTQMGQEVILRCVPISNHLYFYWYRQILGQKVEFLVSFYNNEISEKSEIFDDQFSVERPDGSNFTLKIRSTKLEDSAMYFCASVDLASSYNEQFFGPGTRLTVL.

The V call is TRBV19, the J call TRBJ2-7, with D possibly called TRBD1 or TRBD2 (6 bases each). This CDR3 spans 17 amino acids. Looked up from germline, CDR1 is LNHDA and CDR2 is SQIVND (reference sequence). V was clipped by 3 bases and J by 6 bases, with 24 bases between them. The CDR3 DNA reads TGTGCCAGTAGTATCTCAGACAGAGGGGGGACCCTGTCCGAGCAGTACTTC. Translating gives CASSISDRGGTLSEQYF. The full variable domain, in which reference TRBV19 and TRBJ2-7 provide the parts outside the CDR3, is DGGITQSPKYLFRKEGQNVTLSCEQNLNHDAMYWYRQDPGQGLRLIYYSQIVNDFQKGDIAEGYSVSREKKESFPLTVTSAQKNPTAFYLCASSISDRGGTLSEQYFGPGTRLTVT.

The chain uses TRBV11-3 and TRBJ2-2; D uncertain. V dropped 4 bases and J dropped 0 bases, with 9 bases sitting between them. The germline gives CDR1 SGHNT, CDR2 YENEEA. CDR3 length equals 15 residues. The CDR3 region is CASSWSRPNTGELFF. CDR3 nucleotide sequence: TGTGCCAGCAGCTGGAGCCGACCGAACACCGGGGAGCTGTTTTTT.

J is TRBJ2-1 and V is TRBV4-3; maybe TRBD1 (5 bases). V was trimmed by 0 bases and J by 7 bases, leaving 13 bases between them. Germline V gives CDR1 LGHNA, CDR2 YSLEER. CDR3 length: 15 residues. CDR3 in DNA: TGCGCCAGCAGCCAAGATGGACATAGCCGTAATGAGCAGTTCTTC. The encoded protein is CASSQDGHSRNEQFF.

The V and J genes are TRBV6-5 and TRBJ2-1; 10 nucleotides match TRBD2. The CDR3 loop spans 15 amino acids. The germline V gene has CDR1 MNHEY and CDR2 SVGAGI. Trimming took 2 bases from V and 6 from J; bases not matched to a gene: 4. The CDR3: CASSYGASGSNEQFF. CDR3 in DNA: TGTGCCAGCAGTTACGGGGCTAGCGGGAGCAATGAGCAGTTCTTC.

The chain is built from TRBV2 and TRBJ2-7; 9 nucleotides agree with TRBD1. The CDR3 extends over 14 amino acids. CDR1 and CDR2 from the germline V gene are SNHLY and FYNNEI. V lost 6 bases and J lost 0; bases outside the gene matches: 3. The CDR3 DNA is TGTGCCAGCAGACCGACAGGGGGCTCCTACGAGCAGTACTTC. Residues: CASRPTGGSYEQYF.

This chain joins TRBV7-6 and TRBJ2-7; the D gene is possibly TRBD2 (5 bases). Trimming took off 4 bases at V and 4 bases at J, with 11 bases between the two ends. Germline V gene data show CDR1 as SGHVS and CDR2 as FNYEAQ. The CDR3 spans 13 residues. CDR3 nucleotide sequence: TGTGCCAGCAGCTCTGGACTGATGTACGAGCAGTACTTC. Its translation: CASSSGLMYEQYF. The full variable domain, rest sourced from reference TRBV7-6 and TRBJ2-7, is GAGVSQSPRYKVTKRGQDVALRCDPISGHVSLYWYRQALGQGPEFLTYFNYEAQQDKSGLPNDRFSAERPEGSISTLTIQRTEQRDSAMYRCASSSGLMYEQYFGPGTRLTVT.

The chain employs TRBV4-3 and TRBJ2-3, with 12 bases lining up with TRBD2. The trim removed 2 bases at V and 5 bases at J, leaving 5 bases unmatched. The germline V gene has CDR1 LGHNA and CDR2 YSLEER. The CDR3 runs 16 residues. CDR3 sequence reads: CASSQSSGRAGDTQYF. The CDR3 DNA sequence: TGCGCCAGCAGCCAATCTAGCGGGAGGGCGGGAGATACGCAGTATTTT.

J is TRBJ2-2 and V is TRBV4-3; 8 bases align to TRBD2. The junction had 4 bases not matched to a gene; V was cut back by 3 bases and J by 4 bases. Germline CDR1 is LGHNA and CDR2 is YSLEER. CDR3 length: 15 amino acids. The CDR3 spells CASSQGREVTGELFF. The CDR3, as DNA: TGCGCCAGCAGCCAGGGGCGGGAGGTCACCGGGGAGCTGTTTTTT.

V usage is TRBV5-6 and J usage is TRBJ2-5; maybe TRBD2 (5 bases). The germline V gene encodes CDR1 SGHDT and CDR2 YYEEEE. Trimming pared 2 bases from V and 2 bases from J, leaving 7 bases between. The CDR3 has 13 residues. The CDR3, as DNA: TGTGCCAGCAGCTTCGGGAATCAAGAGACCCAGTACTTC. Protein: CASSFGNQETQYF.

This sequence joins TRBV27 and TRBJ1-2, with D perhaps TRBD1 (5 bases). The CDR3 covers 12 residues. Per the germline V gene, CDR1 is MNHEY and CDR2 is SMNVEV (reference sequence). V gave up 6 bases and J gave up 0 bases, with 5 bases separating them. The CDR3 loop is CASRGPNYGYTF. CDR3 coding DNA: TGTGCCAGCAGGGGACCTAACTATGGCTACACCTTC.

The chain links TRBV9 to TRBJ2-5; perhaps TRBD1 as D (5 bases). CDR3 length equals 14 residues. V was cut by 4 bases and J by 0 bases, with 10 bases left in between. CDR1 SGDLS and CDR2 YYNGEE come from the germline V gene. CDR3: CASSSPGYQETQYF. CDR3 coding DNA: TGTGCCAGCAGCTCCCCAGGGTACCAAGAGACCCAGTACTTC.

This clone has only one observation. CDR3 sequence reads: CASSLGDGVGYGYTF. The CDR3 DNA sequence: TGTGCCAGCAGCTTGGGGGACGGAGTAGGGTATGGCTACACCTTC. V and J are TRBV11-1 and TRBJ1-2; TRBD1 might be the D (5 bases). The length of the CDR3 is 15 residues. V lost 3 bases, J lost 5 bases, and 16 bases lay in between. Germline loops: CDR1 SGHAT, CDR2 FQDESV (reference sequence).

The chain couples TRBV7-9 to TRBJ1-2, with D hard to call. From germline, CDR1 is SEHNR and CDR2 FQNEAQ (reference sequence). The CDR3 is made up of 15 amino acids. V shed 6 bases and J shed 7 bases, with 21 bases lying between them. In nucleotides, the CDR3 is TGTGCCAGCAGTAAAAATTCAGGAGGATCGAGTGGCTACACCTTC. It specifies CASSKNSGGSSGYTF.

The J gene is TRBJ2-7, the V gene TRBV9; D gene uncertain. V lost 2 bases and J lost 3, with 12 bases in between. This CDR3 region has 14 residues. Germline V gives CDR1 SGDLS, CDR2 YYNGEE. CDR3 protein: CASSVAALNYEQYF. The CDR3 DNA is TGTGCCAGCAGCGTGGCCGCACTTAACTACGAGCAGTACTTC.

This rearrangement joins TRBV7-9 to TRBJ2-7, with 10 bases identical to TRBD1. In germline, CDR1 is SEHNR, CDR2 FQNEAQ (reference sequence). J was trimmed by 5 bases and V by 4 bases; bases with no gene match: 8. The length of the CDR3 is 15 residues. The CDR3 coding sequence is TGTGCCAGCAGCTCAAGGACAGGGGGATTTAACGAGCAGTACTTC. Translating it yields CASSSRTGGFNEQYF. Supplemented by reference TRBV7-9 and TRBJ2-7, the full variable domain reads DTGVSQNPRHKITKRGQNVTFRCDPISEHNRLYWYRQTLGQGPEFLTYFQNEAQLEKSRLLSDRFSAERPKGSFSTLEIQRTEQGDSAMYLCASSSRTGGFNEQYFGPGTRLTVT.

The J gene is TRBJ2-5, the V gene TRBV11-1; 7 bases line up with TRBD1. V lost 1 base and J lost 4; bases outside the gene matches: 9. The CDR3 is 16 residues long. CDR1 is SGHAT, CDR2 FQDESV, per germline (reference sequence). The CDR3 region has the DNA TGTGCCAGCAGCTTAGGGGTCCACAGGGGACGAGAGACCCAGTACTTC. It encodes CASSLGVHRGRETQYF.

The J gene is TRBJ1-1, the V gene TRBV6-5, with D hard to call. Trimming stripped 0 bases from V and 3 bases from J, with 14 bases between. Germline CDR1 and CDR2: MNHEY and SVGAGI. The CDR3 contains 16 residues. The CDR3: CASSYSIGRGDTEAFF. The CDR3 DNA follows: TGTGCCAGCAGTTACTCGATTGGTCGTGGCGACACTGAAGCTTTCTTT.

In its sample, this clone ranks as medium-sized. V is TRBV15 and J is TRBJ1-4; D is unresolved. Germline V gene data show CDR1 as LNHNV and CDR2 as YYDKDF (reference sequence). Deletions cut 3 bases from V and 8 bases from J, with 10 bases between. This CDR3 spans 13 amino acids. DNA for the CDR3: TGTGCCACCAGCAGTGGTCGTGGGGAAAAACTGTTTTTT. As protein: CATSSGRGEKLFF. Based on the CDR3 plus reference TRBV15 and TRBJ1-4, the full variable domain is DAMVIQNPRYQVTQFGKPVTLSCSQTLNHNVMYWYQQKSSQAPKLLFHYYDKDFNNEADTPDNFQSRRPNTSFCFLDIRSPGLGDTAMYLCATSSGRGEKLFFGSGTQLSVL.

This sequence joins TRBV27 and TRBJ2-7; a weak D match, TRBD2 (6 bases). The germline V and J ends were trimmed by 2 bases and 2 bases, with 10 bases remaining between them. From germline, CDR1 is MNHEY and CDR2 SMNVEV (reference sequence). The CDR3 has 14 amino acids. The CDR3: CASSLDSGPYEQYF. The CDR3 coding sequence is TGTGCCAGCAGTTTAGATAGCGGCCCCTACGAGCAGTACTTC.

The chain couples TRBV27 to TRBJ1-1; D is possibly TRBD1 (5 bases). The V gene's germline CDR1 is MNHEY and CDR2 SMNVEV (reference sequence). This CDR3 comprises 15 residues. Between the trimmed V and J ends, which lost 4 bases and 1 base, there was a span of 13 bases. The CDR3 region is CASSSSGTANTEAFF. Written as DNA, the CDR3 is TGTGCCAGCAGTTCCTCCGGGACGGCGAACACTGAAGCTTTCTTT.

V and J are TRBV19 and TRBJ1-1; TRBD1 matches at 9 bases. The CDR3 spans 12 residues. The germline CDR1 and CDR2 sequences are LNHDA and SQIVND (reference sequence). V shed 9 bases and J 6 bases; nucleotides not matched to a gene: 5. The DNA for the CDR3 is TGTGCCAGCGCCAGGACAGGGGCTGAAGCTTTCTTT. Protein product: CASARTGAEAFF.

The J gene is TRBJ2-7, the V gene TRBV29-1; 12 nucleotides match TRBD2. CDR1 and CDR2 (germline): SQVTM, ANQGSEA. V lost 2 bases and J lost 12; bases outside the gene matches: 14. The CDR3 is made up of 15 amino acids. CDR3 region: CSVESLAGGPLYRYF. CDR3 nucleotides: TGCAGCGTTGAAAGTCTAGCGGGAGGGCCCCTTTACCGGTACTTC.